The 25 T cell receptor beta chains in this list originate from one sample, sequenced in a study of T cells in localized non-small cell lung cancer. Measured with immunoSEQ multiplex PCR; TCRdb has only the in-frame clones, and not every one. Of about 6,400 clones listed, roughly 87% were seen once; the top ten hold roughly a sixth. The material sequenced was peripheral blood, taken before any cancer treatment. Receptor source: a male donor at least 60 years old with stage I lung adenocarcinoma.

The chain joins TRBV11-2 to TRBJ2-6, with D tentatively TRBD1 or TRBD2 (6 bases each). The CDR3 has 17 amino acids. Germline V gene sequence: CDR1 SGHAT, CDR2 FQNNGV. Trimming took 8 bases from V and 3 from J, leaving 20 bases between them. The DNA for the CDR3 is TGTGCCAGCCTACGGGACACGGAGGGTCTTGGGGCCAACGTCCTGACTTTC. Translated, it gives CASLRDTEGLGANVLTF.

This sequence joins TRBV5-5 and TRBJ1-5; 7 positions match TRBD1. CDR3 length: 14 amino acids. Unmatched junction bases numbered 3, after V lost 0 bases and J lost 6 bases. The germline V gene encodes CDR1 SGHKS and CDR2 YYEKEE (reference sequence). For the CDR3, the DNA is TGTGCCAGCAGCTTGGCAGGGGGAGGTCAGCCCCAGCATTTT. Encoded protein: CASSLAGGGQPQHF.

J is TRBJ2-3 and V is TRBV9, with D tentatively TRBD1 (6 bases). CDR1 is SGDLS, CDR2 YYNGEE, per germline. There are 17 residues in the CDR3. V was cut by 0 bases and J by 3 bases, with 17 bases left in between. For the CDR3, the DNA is TGTGCCAGCAGCGTAGGTCTAGGGGCAGGGGTTACAGATACGCAGTATTTT. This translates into CASSVGLGAGVTDTQYF.

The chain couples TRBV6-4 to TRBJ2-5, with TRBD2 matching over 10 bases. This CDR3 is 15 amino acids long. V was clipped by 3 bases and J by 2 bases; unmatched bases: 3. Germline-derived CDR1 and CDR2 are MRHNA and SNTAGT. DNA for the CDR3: TGTGCCAGCAGTGAGGGAGCGGGGGGGCAAGAGACCCAGTACTTC. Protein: CASSEGAGGQETQYF.

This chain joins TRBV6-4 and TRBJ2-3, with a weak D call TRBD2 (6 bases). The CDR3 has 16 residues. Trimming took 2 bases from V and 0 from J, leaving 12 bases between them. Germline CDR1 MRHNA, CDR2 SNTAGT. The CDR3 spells CASSDASGGSTDTQYF. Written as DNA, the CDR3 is TGTGCCAGCAGTGACGCCTCTGGGGGGAGCACAGATACGCAGTATTTT.

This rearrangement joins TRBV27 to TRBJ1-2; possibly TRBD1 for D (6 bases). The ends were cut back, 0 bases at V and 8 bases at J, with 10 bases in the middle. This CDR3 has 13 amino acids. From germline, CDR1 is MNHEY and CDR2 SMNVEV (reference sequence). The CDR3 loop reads CASSLSDRQGYTF. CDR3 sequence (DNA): TGTGCCAGCAGTTTATCAGACAGGCAAGGCTACACCTTC.

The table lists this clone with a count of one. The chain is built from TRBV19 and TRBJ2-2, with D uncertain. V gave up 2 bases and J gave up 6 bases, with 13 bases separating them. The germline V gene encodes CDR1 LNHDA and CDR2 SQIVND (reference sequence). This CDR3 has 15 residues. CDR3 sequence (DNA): TGTGCCAGTAGTATAAGGTTCGGGCAGTCCGGGGAGCTGTTTTTT. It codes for CASSIRFGQSGELFF.

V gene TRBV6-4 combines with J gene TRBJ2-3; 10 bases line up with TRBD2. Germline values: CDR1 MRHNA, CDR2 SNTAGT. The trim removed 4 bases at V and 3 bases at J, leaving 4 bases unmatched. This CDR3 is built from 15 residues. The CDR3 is CASSALAGATDTQYF. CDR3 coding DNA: TGTGCCAGCAGTGCCCTAGCGGGGGCGACAGATACGCAGTATTTT.

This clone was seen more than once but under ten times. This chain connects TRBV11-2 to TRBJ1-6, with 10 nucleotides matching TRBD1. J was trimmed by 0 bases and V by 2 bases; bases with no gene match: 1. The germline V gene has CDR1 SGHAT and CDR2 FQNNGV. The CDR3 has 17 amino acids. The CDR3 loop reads CASSLRDRGSYNSPLHF. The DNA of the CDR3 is TGTGCCAGCAGCTTACGGGACAGGGGCTCCTATAATTCACCCCTCCACTTT.

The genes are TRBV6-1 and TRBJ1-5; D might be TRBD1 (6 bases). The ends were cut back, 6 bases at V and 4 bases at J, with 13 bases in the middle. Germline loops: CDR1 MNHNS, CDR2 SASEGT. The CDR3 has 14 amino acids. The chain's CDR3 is CASSWTEKNQPQHF. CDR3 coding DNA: TGTGCCAGCAGCTGGACAGAAAAAAATCAGCCCCAGCATTTT.

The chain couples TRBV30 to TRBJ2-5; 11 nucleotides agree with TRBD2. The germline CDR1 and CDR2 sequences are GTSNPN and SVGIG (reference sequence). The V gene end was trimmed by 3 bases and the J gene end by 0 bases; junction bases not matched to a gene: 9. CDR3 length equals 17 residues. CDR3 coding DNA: TGTGCCTGGAGGCAAGAAACTAGCGGGAGCCACCAAGAGACCCAGTACTTC. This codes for CAWRQETSGSHQETQYF. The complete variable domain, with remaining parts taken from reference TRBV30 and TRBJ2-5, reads SQTIHQWPATLVQPVGSPLSLECTVEGTSNPNLYWYRQAAGRGLQLLFYSVGIGQISSEVPQNLSASRPQDRQFILSSKKLLLSDSGFYLCAWRQETSGSHQETQYFGPGTRLLVL.

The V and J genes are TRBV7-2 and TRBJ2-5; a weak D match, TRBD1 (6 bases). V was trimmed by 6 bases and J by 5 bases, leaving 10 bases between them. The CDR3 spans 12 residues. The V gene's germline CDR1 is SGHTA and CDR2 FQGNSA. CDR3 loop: CASSYRVETQYF. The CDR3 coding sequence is TGTGCCAGCAGTTACAGGGTTGAGACCCAGTACTTC.

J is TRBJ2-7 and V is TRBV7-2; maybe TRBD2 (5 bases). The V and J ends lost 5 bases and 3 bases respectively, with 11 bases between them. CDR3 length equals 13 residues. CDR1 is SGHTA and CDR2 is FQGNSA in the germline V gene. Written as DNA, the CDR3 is TGTGCCAGCAGCGCACTAGGCGGCTACGAGCAGTACTTC. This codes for CASSALGGYEQYF.

CDR3 bases: TGTGCCAGCAGCCGCACCTCGACTAGCGGGGGGGCCTCGTTGGATACGCAGTATTTT. The encoded protein is CASSRTSTSGGASLDTQYF. The genes are TRBV7-2 and TRBJ2-3, with 14 bases fitting TRBD2. V was clipped by 5 bases and J by 6 bases; unmatched bases: 16. Germline CDR1 SGHTA, CDR2 FQGNSA. CDR3 length: 19 amino acids.

This CDR3 reads CATSSRLREETQYF. The CDR3 coding sequence is TGTGCCACCAGCAGCCGACTGAGGGAAGAGACCCAGTACTTC. The chain recombines TRBV15 with TRBJ2-5; a possible D gene is TRBD2 (5 bases). Germline assignment: CDR1 LNHNV and CDR2 YYDKDF (reference sequence). This CDR3 is 14 amino acids long. V was cut by 3 bases and J by 3 bases, with 11 bases left in between.

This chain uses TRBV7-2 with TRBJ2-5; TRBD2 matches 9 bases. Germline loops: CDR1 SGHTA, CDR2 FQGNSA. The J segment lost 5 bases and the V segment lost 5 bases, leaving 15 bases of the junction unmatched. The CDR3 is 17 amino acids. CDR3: CASSRPTGLAKEETQYF. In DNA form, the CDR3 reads TGTGCCAGCAGCCGGCCAACGGGACTAGCCAAAGAGGAGACCCAGTACTTC.

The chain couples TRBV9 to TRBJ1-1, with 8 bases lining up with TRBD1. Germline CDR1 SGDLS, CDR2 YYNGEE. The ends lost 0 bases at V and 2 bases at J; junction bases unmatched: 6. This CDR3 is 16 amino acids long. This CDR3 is CASSVGPTGVNTEAFF. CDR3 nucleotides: TGTGCCAGCAGCGTAGGCCCGACAGGGGTAAACACTGAAGCTTTCTTT. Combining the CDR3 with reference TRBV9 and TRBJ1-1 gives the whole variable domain DSGVTQTPKHLITATGQRVTLRCSPRSGDLSVYWYQQSLDQGLQFLIQYYNGEERAKGNILERFSAQQFPDLHSELNLSSLELGDSALYFCASSVGPTGVNTEAFFGQGTRLTVV.

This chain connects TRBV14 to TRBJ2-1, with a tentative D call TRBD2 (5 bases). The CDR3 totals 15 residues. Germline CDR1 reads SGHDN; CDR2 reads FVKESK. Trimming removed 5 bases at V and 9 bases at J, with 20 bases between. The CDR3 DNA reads TGTGCCAGCAGCTTGCACCGTACTAGTTCCGTTGAGCAGTTCTTC. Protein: CASSLHRTSSVEQFF.

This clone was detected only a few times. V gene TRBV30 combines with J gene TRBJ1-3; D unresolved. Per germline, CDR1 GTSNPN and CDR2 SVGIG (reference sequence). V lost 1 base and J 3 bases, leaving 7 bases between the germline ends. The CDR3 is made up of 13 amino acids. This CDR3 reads CAWSESVGNTIYF. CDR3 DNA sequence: TGTGCCTGGAGTGAGAGTGTTGGAAACACCATATATTTT.

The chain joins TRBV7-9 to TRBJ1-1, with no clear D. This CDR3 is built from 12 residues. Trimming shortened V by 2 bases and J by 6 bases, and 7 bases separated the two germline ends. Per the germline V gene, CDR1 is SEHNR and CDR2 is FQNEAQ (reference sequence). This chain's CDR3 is CASSLPSAEAFF. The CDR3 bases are TGTGCCAGCAGCTTACCAAGCGCTGAAGCTTTCTTT.

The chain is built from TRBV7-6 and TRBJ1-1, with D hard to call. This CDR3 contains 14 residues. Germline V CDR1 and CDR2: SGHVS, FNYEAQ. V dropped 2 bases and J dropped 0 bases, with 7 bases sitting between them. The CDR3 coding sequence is TGTGCCAGCAGCTTAAACGAGATGAACACTGAAGCTTTCTTT. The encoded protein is CASSLNEMNTEAFF. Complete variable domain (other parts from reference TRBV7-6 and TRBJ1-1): GAGVSQSPRYKVTKRGQDVALRCDPISGHVSLYWYRQALGQGPEFLTYFNYEAQQDKSGLPNDRFSAERPEGSISTLTIQRTEQRDSAMYRCASSLNEMNTEAFFGQGTRLTVV.

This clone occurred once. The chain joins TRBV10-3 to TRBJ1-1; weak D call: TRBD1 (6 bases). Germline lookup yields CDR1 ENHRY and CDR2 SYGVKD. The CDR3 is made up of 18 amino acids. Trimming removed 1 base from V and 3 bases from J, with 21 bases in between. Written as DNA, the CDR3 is TGTGCCATCAGTGAGTGGGGGCAGGGTACCATCTTGTACACTGAAGCTTTCTTT. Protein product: CAISEWGQGTILYTEAFF.

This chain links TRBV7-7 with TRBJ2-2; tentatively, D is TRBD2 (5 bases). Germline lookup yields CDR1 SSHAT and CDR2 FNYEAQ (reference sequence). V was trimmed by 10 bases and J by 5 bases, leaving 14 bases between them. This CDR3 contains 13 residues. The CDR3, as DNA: TGTGCCACCTATGACGGGGAAACCGGGGAGCTGTTTTTT. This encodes CATYDGETGELFF.

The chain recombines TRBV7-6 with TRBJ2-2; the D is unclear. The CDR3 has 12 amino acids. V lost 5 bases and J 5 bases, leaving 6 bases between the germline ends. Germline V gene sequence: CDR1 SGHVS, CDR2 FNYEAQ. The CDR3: CASSPQTGELFF. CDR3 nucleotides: TGTGCCAGCAGCCCTCAGACCGGGGAGCTGTTTTTT.

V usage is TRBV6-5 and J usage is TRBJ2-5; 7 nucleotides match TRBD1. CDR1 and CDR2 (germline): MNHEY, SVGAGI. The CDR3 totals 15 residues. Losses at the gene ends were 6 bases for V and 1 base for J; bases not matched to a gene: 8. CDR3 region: CASSEDRILQETQYF. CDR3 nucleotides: TGTGCCAGCAGCGAGGACAGGATCCTCCAAGAGACCCAGTACTTC.